These 2 T cell receptor beta chains were sequenced from one sample in a study of beta chain features in type 1 diabetes. Every bit of the isolated RNA underwent reverse transcription, so sequencing read expressed TCRB transcripts. The table came from immunoSEQ multiplex PCR; TCRdb's copy has only in-frame clones and leaves some out. The sample has fewer than 300,000 clones, roughly 11% seen once. Points from the study as a whole: TCRB CDR3 length was moderately but significantly reduced in all four CD4+ subsets of Type 1 diabetes patients.

Their target antigens are unknown. The specimen sequenced was naive CD4+ T cells from blood. These receptors were obtained from a man aged 25-45 years with type 1 diabetes.

The gene calls are TRBV5-1 and TRBJ2-2, with TRBD1 identical over 7 bases. This CDR3 is built from 14 residues. Germline values: CDR1 SGHRS, CDR2 YFSETQ. The V gene end was trimmed by 0 bases and the J gene end by 7 bases; junction bases not matched to a gene: 3. CDR3 DNA: TGCGCCAGCAGCTTGGGACAGGGAAACGGGGAGCTGTTTTTT. Its protein product is CASSLGQGNGELFF.

This clone occurred a few times. V and J are TRBV6-5 and TRBJ1-1; the D is unclear. V was shortened by 6 bases and J by 8 bases, with 13 bases between the two germline ends. Germline lookup yields CDR1 MNHEY and CDR2 SVGAGI. The CDR3 has 12 residues. DNA for the CDR3: TGTGCCAGCAGGACACCACAGCTAGAAGCTTTCTTT. Its protein product is CASRTPQLEAFF.